This entry lists 32 T cell receptor beta chains sequenced from one sample in a study of T-cell reconstitution after alpha-beta-depleted transplantation in children. For TCRbeta, the library was prepared with unique molecular identifiers. Each CDR3 protein gets one entry after TCRdb re-called the PCR reads with MiXCR. The sample consists of about 600,000 distinct CDR3 sequences, over 9.5% of them appearing once. This specimen was PBMCs from the stem cell graft donor, taken from the stem cell graft. Receptors were obtained from a human donor who donated a stem cell graft to a child with acute myeloid leukemia.

V gene TRBV5-1 combines with J gene TRBJ2-1; D perhaps matches TRBD2 (6 bases). Trimming took off 4 bases at V and 5 bases at J, with 13 bases between the two ends. The germline gives CDR1 SGHRS, CDR2 YFSETQ. This CDR3 is 14 amino acids long. The CDR3 DNA reads TGCGCCAGCAGCAGCGGAGGGCCAAACAATGAGCAGTTCTTC. Its protein product is CASSSGGPNNEQFF.

The chain carries TRBV7-3 and TRBJ2-3, with D tentatively TRBD1 or TRBD2 (6 bases each). V was pared by 4 bases and J by 4 bases, with 18 bases between. The CDR3 runs 16 residues. Germline values: CDR1 SGHTA, CDR2 FQGTGA. This CDR3 reads CASSSLGGQVADTQYF. DNA of the CDR3: TGTGCCAGCAGCTCCCTGGGGGGCCAAGTAGCAGATACGCAGTATTTT.

This clonotype was detected many times. This rearrangement joins TRBV10-3 to TRBJ1-2; tentative D call: TRBD1 (6 bases). This CDR3 region has 14 residues. Germline CDR1 ENHRY, CDR2 SYGVKD. V was shortened by 4 bases and J by 6 bases, with 15 bases between the two germline ends. This CDR3 is CAISVEQGRNGYTF. The CDR3 DNA is TGTGCCATCAGTGTCGAACAGGGTCGGAATGGCTACACCTTC.

This clonotype was counted a few times. The rearrangement links TRBV6-2 or TRBV6-3 to TRBJ2-3, with 10 bases matching TRBD1. Germline assignment: CDR1 MNHEY and CDR2 SVGEGT. V was pared by 5 bases and J by 2 bases, with 4 bases of the junction left unmatched. There are 15 residues in the CDR3. The CDR3 DNA sequence: TGTGCCAGCAGTACAGACAGGGGGCCCACAGATACGCAGTATTTT. Residues: CASSTDRGPTDTQYF.

In its sample, this clonotype was seen many times. This sequence joins TRBV12-3 or TRBV12-4 and TRBJ2-7; TRBD2 aligns across 9 bases. CDR3 length: 11 amino acids. With 1 base clipped from V and 12 bases from J, the junction kept 1 base outside the gene matches. CDR3 protein: CASSLGGGVYF. The CDR3 DNA sequence: TGTGCCAGCAGTTTAGGCGGGGGGGTGTACTTC.

This clonotype appeared many times. This chain connects TRBV4-3 to TRBJ2-5; D gene ambiguous. The germline V gene encodes CDR1 LGHNA and CDR2 YSLEER. This CDR3 is built from 13 residues. Trimming shortened V by 0 bases and J by 4 bases, and 6 bases separated the two germline ends. CDR3 DNA: TGCGCCAGCAGCCAAGATAGAGGAGAGACCCAGTACTTC. Encoded protein: CASSQDRGETQYF.

This clonotype was picked up many times. The rearrangement links TRBV12-3 or TRBV12-4 to TRBJ2-6; 11 positions agree with TRBD2. Losses at the gene ends were 5 bases for V and 3 bases for J; bases not matched to a gene: 6. The CDR3 is 17 residues long. The CDR3: CASSVPLAGVGANVLTF. In DNA form, the CDR3 reads TGTGCCAGCAGTGTACCACTAGCGGGAGTTGGGGCCAACGTCCTGACTTTC.

The CDR3 sequence: CASSPGLAGGELFF. The CDR3 DNA reads as TGTGCCAGCAGCCCCGGACTAGCGGGCGGGGAGCTGTTTTTT. This chain joins TRBV11-2 and TRBJ2-2; 11 bases agree with TRBD2. V shed 5 bases, J shed 7 bases, and the junction held 3 bases outside the gene matches. Germline CDR1 is SGHAT and CDR2 is FQNNGV. The CDR3 spans 14 residues. Looking up the rest from reference TRBV11-2 and TRBJ2-2 gives the full variable domain: EAGVAQSPRYKIIEKRQSVAFWCNPISGHATLYWYQQILGQGPKLLIQFQNNGVVDDSQLPKDRFSAERLKGVDSTLKIQPAKLEDSAVYLCASSPGLAGGELFFGEGSRLTVL.

The chain couples TRBV12-3 or TRBV12-4 to TRBJ2-3; D is perhaps TRBD2 (6 bases). The CDR3 runs 14 residues. Between the trimmed V and J ends, which lost 7 bases and 4 bases, there was a span of 15 bases. The CDR3 here is CASIRGTQADTQYF. The CDR3 DNA sequence: TGTGCCAGCATCCGGGGGACTCAAGCAGATACGCAGTATTTT.

This clonotype was detected many times. CDR3 loop: CASGDLTYEQYF. The CDR3 DNA sequence: TGTGCCAGCGGGGACCTGACCTACGAGCAGTACTTC. This chain connects TRBV6-6 to TRBJ2-7; either TRBD1 or TRBD2 may fit D (5 bases each). Germline CDR1 MNHNY, CDR2 SVGAGI (reference sequence). The CDR3 contains 12 residues. V was trimmed by 8 bases and J by 2 bases, leaving 10 bases between them.

This rearrangement joins TRBV6-1 to TRBJ2-7; unclear D gene. Between the trimmed V and J ends, which lost 4 bases and 2 bases, there was a span of 12 bases. Per the germline V gene, CDR1 is MNHNS and CDR2 is SASEGT. The CDR3 has 14 residues. CDR3 protein: CASSVERQTYEQYF. CDR3 nucleotide sequence: TGTGCCAGCAGTGTCGAGCGCCAGACCTACGAGCAGTACTTC.

This clonotype was counted between two and nine times. The CDR3, as DNA: TGCGCCAGCAGCCCTAATGAATTAGCCCCAAATTCCTACGAGCAGTACTTC. Translated, it gives CASSPNELAPNSYEQYF. The rearrangement uses TRBV5-1 and TRBJ2-7; the D is unclear. The CDR3 runs 17 residues. Trimming removed 4 bases from V and 1 base from J, with 21 bases in between. Germline V gives CDR1 SGHRS, CDR2 YFSETQ.

The V gene is TRBV28, the J gene TRBJ2-1, with unresolved D. This CDR3 has 13 amino acids. Trimming took 6 bases from V and 7 from J, leaving 13 bases between them. Germline CDR1 is MDHEN and CDR2 is SYDVKM. The CDR3 coding sequence is TGTGCCAGCAGAGAGCTGGGTTTGAATGAGCAGTTCTTC. It yields the protein CASRELGLNEQFF.

This chain uses TRBV6-1 with TRBJ2-1; D is perhaps TRBD2 (5 bases). The CDR3 is 16 amino acids. V dropped 5 bases and J dropped 0 bases, with 14 bases sitting between them. In germline, CDR1 is MNHNS, CDR2 SASEGT. CDR3 protein: CASSPLGGLSYNEQFF. In nucleotides, the CDR3 is TGTGCCAGCAGTCCCCTCGGCGGGCTCTCCTACAATGAGCAGTTCTTC.

This clonotype was counted many times. The chain joins TRBV9 to TRBJ2-3; D remains ambiguous. Trimming removed 3 bases at V and 3 bases at J, with 8 bases between. In germline, CDR1 is SGDLS, CDR2 YYNGEE. The CDR3 is 13 amino acids. CDR3 sequence (DNA): TGTGCCAGCAGCGACCACAAGACAGATACGCAGTATTTT. This gives the protein CASSDHKTDTQYF.

The chain employs TRBV6-5 and TRBJ2-2; D tentatively fits TRBD1 or TRBD2 (6 bases each). CDR1 is MNHEY, CDR2 SVGAGI, per germline. Trimming took off 0 bases at V and 5 bases at J, with 13 bases between the two ends. The CDR3 is 16 residues long. CDR3 residues: CASSYSGGSSTGELFF. DNA of the CDR3: TGTGCCAGCAGTTACTCGGGGGGCTCGTCGACCGGGGAGCTGTTTTTT.

This clonotype was counted a few times. The chain links TRBV12-3 or TRBV12-4 to TRBJ1-1; 9 positions agree with TRBD1. After removal of 6 bases from V and 5 bases from J, the junction contained 10 bases not matched to a gene. The CDR3 runs 15 residues. CDR3 sequence (DNA): TGTGCCAGCAGCGCGTACAGGGGGCGAGAAACTGAAGCTTTCTTT. Translating gives CASSAYRGRETEAFF.

There are many counts of this clonotype. V is TRBV20-1 and J is TRBJ2-1, with 10 bases identical to TRBD2. J gave up 5 bases and V 2 bases, and 6 bases lay outside the gene matches. The CDR3 totals 15 residues. The germline gives CDR1 DFQATT, CDR2 SNEGSKA (reference sequence). The CDR3 spells CSARIPLAGNNEQFF. The CDR3 DNA is TGCAGTGCTAGAATTCCACTAGCGGGAAACAATGAGCAGTTCTTC.

This clonotype appeared many times. V gene TRBV28 combines with J gene TRBJ2-7; the D is unclear. The CDR3 contains 14 residues. V was cut by 4 bases and J by 9 bases, with 19 bases left in between. Germline CDR1 MDHEN, CDR2 SYDVKM. CDR3 residues: CASSSPPGFWSQYF. CDR3 coding DNA: TGTGCCAGCAGTTCTCCGCCCGGATTCTGGTCGCAGTACTTC.

This clonotype was detected many times. The gene calls are TRBV10-3 and TRBJ1-2, with D perhaps TRBD1 (5 bases). V was cut by 8 bases and J by 4 bases, with 14 bases left in between. The CDR3 length is 13 residues. Germline-derived CDR1 and CDR2 are ENHRY and SYGVKD. The DNA of the CDR3 is TGTGCCATCGGGCCCGGGCAGGGCTATGGCTACACCTTC. Translating it yields CAIGPGQGYGYTF.

The chain couples TRBV5-6 to TRBJ1-1; D is unclear. This CDR3 contains 14 residues. The germline gives CDR1 SGHDT, CDR2 YYEEEE. V was trimmed by 2 bases and J by 5 bases, leaving 13 bases between them. The CDR3 nucleotides read TGTGCCAGCAGCTTCTTCGAGACGGGGACTGAAGCTTTCTTT. This sequence encodes CASSFFETGTEAFF.

This clonotype was counted only a few times. V gene TRBV6-2 or TRBV6-3 combines with J gene TRBJ2-7; D is ambiguous. This CDR3 region has 15 residues. Germline CDR1 MNHEY, CDR2 SVGEGT. Trimming shortened V by 2 bases and J by 4 bases, and 15 bases separated the two germline ends. The CDR3 nucleotides read TGTGCCAGCAGTTACCGCGCCAGGAACTCTTACGAGCAGTACTTC. Protein sequence: CASSYRARNSYEQYF.

The chain uses TRBV14 and TRBJ2-1, with 11 bases lining up with TRBD2. This CDR3 comprises 20 residues. J lost 0 bases, V lost 1 base, and 11 bases had no gene match. CDR1 SGHDN and CDR2 FVKESK come from the germline V gene. Here the CDR3 DNA reads TGTGCCAGCAGCCAAGTGCTACGGACTAGCGGGCCGAGCTCCTACAATGAGCAGTTCTTC. Translating it yields CASSQVLRTSGPSSYNEQFF.

This clonotype has ten or more counts. The chain uses TRBV27 and TRBJ2-7; 9 nucleotides align to TRBD1. The junction had 5 bases not matched to a gene; V was cut back by 4 bases and J by 4 bases. CDR1 is MNHEY and CDR2 is SMNVEV in the germline V gene (reference sequence). The CDR3 extends over 14 amino acids. The DNA for the CDR3 is TGTGCCAGCAGTTCCGGGACAGGGTGGTACGAGCAGTACTTC. Amino acid sequence: CASSSGTGWYEQYF.

This chain joins TRBV6-5 and TRBJ2-1; 7 bases are shared with TRBD2. The trim removed 5 bases at V and 0 bases at J, leaving 4 bases unmatched. Germline CDR1 is MNHEY and CDR2 is SVGAGI. The CDR3 is 15 amino acids. CDR3 nucleotides: TGTGCCAGCAGTGTACTAGCGCTCTCCTACAATGAGCAGTTCTTC. Its protein product is CASSVLALSYNEQFF.

The V gene is TRBV7-8, the J gene TRBJ2-7; possibly TRBD2 for D (5 bases). Looked up from germline, CDR1 is SGHVS and CDR2 is FQNEAQ. Trimming removed 1 base at V and 2 bases at J, with 15 bases between. CDR3 length: 16 residues. The CDR3 spells CASSLEGGSGAYEQYF. In nucleotides, the CDR3 is TGTGCCAGCAGCTTAGAGGGCGGGTCCGGCGCCTACGAGCAGTACTTC.

This clonotype came up many times. Here the CDR3 reads CAWHTGGTGELFF. The CDR3 region has the DNA TGTGCCTGGCATACAGGGGGCACCGGGGAGCTGTTTTTT. The chain recombines TRBV30 with TRBJ2-2; 8 bases are shared with TRBD1. With V trimmed by 5 bases and J by 4 bases, 3 bases remained unmatched. CDR1 and CDR2 from the germline V gene are GTSNPN and SVGIG (reference sequence). The length of the CDR3 is 13 residues.

This clonotype has just a few counts. The CDR3 bases are TGCAGCGTTGAAGAGGGAGTCGGCTCCTACGAGCAGTACTTC. Protein product: CSVEEGVGSYEQYF. The V gene is TRBV29-1, the J gene TRBJ2-7; possibly TRBD2 for D (5 bases). The germline V and J ends were trimmed by 0 bases and 0 bases, with 9 bases remaining between them. The germline gives CDR1 SQVTM, CDR2 ANQGSEA. The CDR3 has 14 amino acids.

This clonotype was seen only a few times. The chain joins TRBV12-3 or TRBV12-4 to TRBJ1-3; a possible D gene is TRBD1 (5 bases). The V end was cut by 1 base, the J end by 0 bases, with 10 bases between. This CDR3 is 16 amino acids long. The CDR3 sequence is CASSLGQLTSGNTIYF. CDR3 DNA: TGTGCCAGCAGTTTAGGACAGCTAACCTCTGGAAACACCATATATTTT.

This clonotype was found a few times. V is TRBV14 and J is TRBJ2-3; TRBD2 matches at 7 bases. Germline loops: CDR1 SGHDN, CDR2 FVKESK. V dropped 1 base and J dropped 5; count of bases not matched to a gene: 9. This CDR3 has 16 residues. The CDR3 here is CASSQGSASGGDTQYF. In DNA, the CDR3 is TGTGCCAGCAGCCAAGGGTCGGCTAGCGGTGGAGATACGCAGTATTTT.

This clonotype was counted ten times or more. The chain has TRBV29-1 and TRBJ2-7; TRBD2 is a possible D gene (6 bases). This CDR3 has 13 amino acids. Trimming cost V 7 bases and J 4 bases, with 17 bases left between them. The V gene's germline CDR1 is SQVTM and CDR2 ANQGSEA. This chain's CDR3 is CSETLVAGYEQYF. The CDR3 coding sequence is TGCAGCGAGACCTTGGTGGCGGGATACGAGCAGTACTTC.

Turning to this clonotype: One end of the junction varies from germline; a read error may be responsible. The gene calls are TRBV4-3 and TRBJ2-1, with D tentatively TRBD1 or TRBD2 (6 bases each). The CDR3 runs to 17 residues. Germline lookup yields CDR1 LGHNA and CDR2 YSLEER. CDR3: CANSRGGARGPYNEQFF. CDR3 sequence (DNA): TGCGCCAACAGCCGAGGGGGAGCGCGGGGCCCCTACAATGAGCAGTTCTTC.